Each of the 17 T cell receptor beta chains below was sequenced from the same sample in a study of T cells in Graves' hyperthyroidism and ophthalmopathy. From RNA transcripts, TCR beta CDR3 regions were amplified. The primer set for the first-round RT-PCR of the TCR CDR3 was HTBI. TCRdb reprocessed the multiplex PCR reads with MiXCR, giving one entry per CDR3 protein. The profile shows 340,000 or so distinct CDR3 sequences, around a fifth of them singletons. Specimen: blood. All receptors derive from a woman in her forties or fifties with Graves' hyperthyroidism.

This clonotype has a count of ten or more. As DNA, the CDR3 is TGTGCCAGCAGTGGGGATAGCGGGAGTTTACAGACCCAGTACTTC. Translation gives CASSGDSGSLQTQYF. The genes are TRBV2 and TRBJ2-5, with 9 bases that match TRBD2. CDR1 is SNHLY and CDR2 is FYNNEI in the germline V gene. This CDR3 region has 15 residues. With V trimmed by 4 bases and J by 6 bases, 9 bases remained unmatched.

This clonotype was seen ten or more times. The J gene is TRBJ1-2, the V gene TRBV18, with unresolved D. Germline CDR1 and CDR2: KGHSH and LQKENI. This CDR3 is built from 15 residues. V lost 1 base and J 4 bases, leaving 13 bases between the germline ends. This CDR3 is CASSPQGVLLYGYTF. The CDR3 DNA reads TGTGCCAGCTCACCACAGGGAGTTCTGCTCTATGGCTACACCTTC.

This clonotype occurred a few times. The J gene is TRBJ1-1, the V gene TRBV5-1; no definite D call. The CDR3 is 13 amino acids. V was cut by 1 base and J by 3 bases, with 7 bases left in between. Germline V gene lookup returns CDR1 SGHRS and CDR2 YFSETQ. CDR3 amino acids: CASSLRVYTEAFF. The CDR3 coding sequence is TGCGCCAGCAGCTTGAGGGTTTACACTGAAGCTTTCTTT.

This clonotype was picked up a small number of times. J is TRBJ1-1 and V is TRBV6-1; D is undetermined. The CDR3 is made up of 14 amino acids. Germline V lookup: CDR1 MNHNS, CDR2 SASEGT. V was trimmed by 7 bases and J by 4 bases, leaving 16 bases between them. This CDR3 reads CASTLSSLGTEAFF. Written as DNA, the CDR3 is TGTGCCAGCACTCTGAGCTCCCTGGGCACTGAAGCTTTCTTT.

Ten or more counts support this clonotype. V usage is TRBV11-2 and J usage is TRBJ2-7; 11 bases line up with TRBD2. Germline CDR1 and CDR2: SGHAT and FQNNGV. CDR3 size: 18 residues. J gave up 3 bases and V 5 bases, and 15 bases lay outside the gene matches. DNA of the CDR3: TGTGCCAGCAGCCCACAGGCCCTAGCGGGGGGCTCCTTCTACGAGCAGTACTTC. Translated, it gives CASSPQALAGGSFYEQYF.

Many counts were recorded for this clonotype. The chain employs TRBV30 and TRBJ1-2; D ambiguous. The CDR3 length is 14 residues. Trimming shortened V by 0 bases and J by 2 bases, and 10 bases separated the two germline ends. Germline CDR1 GTSNPN, CDR2 SVGIG (reference sequence). The CDR3 DNA reads as TGTGCCTGGAGTGTACGAAAGGGAAACTATGGCTACACCTTC. The encoded protein is CAWSVRKGNYGYTF.

This chain connects TRBV4-1 to TRBJ1-6; TRBD1 aligns across 7 bases. CDR1 MGHRA and CDR2 YSYEKL come from the germline V gene. V shed 0 bases, J shed 6 bases, and the junction held 8 bases outside the gene matches. There are 17 residues in the CDR3. The CDR3 DNA follows: TGCGCCAGCAGCCAAGAAACCAGGGGGAACGTTAATTCACCCCTCCACTTT. Protein: CASSQETRGNVNSPLHF.

This clonotype was recorded many times. At one boundary the junction diverges from the germline segment, which might be a read error. The chain has TRBV7-7 and TRBJ2-7; no reliable D call. CDR1 and CDR2 from the germline V gene are SSHAT and FNYEAQ (reference sequence). There are 14 residues in the CDR3. This CDR3 reads CASSFGLLGNEQYF. Written as DNA, the CDR3 is TGTGCTAGCAGCTTTGGCCTCCTGGGGAATGAGCAGTACTTC.

This clonotype was seen repeatedly, ten times or more. In DNA, the CDR3 is TGCGCCAGCAGAACTAGCGGGAGGAGTTATGAGCAGTTCTTC. It specifies CASRTSGRSYEQFF. The rearrangement links TRBV10-2 to TRBJ2-1, with 12 bases that match TRBD2. V lost 6 bases, J lost 8 bases, and 5 bases stayed unmatched. CDR1 is WSHSY, CDR2 SAAADI, per germline. The CDR3 spans 14 residues.

This clonotype was detected many times. The CDR3 protein is CASSTVATGGRGYTF. In nucleotides, the CDR3 is TGTGCCAGCAGCACCGTTGCAACAGGGGGCCGAGGCTACACCTTC. The chain recombines TRBV27 with TRBJ1-2; 9 bases match TRBD1. This CDR3 contains 15 residues. The V gene end was trimmed by 6 bases and the J gene end by 8 bases; junction bases not matched to a gene: 13. The germline V gene has CDR1 MNHEY and CDR2 SMNVEV (reference sequence).

This clonotype appeared many times. The rearrangement joins TRBV5-6 to TRBJ2-7; TRBD2 agrees at 13 bases. This CDR3 contains 14 residues. Unmatched junction bases numbered 4, after V lost 2 bases and J lost 8 bases. CDR1 and CDR2 from the germline V gene are SGHDT and YYEEEE. In DNA form, the CDR3 reads TGTGCCAGCAGCTTCGGACTAGCGGGAGAACAGCAGTACTTC. It is translated as CASSFGLAGEQQYF.

This rearrangement joins TRBV20-1 to TRBJ1-5; 9 nucleotides agree with TRBD1. CDR1 is DFQATT and CDR2 is SNEGSKA in the germline V gene (reference sequence). CDR3 size: 18 residues. V lost 3 bases, J lost 2 bases, and 14 bases stayed unmatched. CDR3 DNA: TGCAGTGCTAGTGTGACCGGGACAGGGTTCCGGGGCAATCAGCCCCAGCATTTT. Its protein product is CSASVTGTGFRGNQPQHF.

The sample holds many counts of this clonotype. V is TRBV18 and J is TRBJ2-3; tentative D call: TRBD1 (6 bases). CDR1 KGHSH and CDR2 LQKENI come from the germline V gene. The CDR3 totals 15 residues. The ends were cut back, 3 bases at V and 2 bases at J, with 12 bases in the middle. The CDR3, as DNA: TGTGCCAGCTCACCCCCAGGGGCGGACACAGATACGCAGTATTTT. This gives the protein CASSPPGADTDTQYF.

In its sample, this clonotype was seen many times. The chain employs TRBV14 and TRBJ2-3; D possibly corresponds to TRBD1 (5 bases). V dropped 0 bases and J dropped 0 bases, with 7 bases sitting between them. Germline V CDR1 and CDR2: SGHDN, FVKESK. The CDR3 covers 15 residues. The CDR3 sequence is CASSQENRSTDTQYF. The CDR3 bases are TGTGCCAGCAGCCAAGAGAACAGGAGCACAGATACGCAGTATTTT. The variable domain in full, with the rest retrieved from reference TRBV14 and TRBJ2-3, is EAGVTQFPSHSVIEKGQTVTLRCDPISGHDNLYWYRRVMGKEIKFLLHFVKESKQDESGMPNNRFLAERTGGTYSTLKVQPAELEDSGVYFCASSQENRSTDTQYFGPGTRLTVL.

The J gene is TRBJ1-6, the V gene TRBV10-2; weak D call: TRBD1 (6 bases). The germline CDR1 and CDR2 sequences are WSHSY and SAAADI. CDR3 length equals 16 residues. V lost 2 bases to trimming and J lost 5 bases, with 13 bases between them. Written as DNA, the CDR3 is TGCGCCAGCAGTGAGGAAGGGAGGGGGAATAATTCACCCCTCCACTTT. It translates to CASSEEGRGNNSPLHF.

The V and J genes are TRBV5-1 and TRBJ2-1, with 7 bases fitting TRBD2. The V gene end was trimmed by 0 bases and the J gene end by 8 bases; junction bases not matched to a gene: 11. CDR3 length equals 16 residues. Germline-derived CDR1 and CDR2 are SGHRS and YFSETQ. The CDR3: CASSLEVRGGWDEQFF. For the CDR3, the DNA is TGCGCCAGCAGCTTGGAGGTGAGGGGAGGGTGGGATGAGCAGTTCTTC.

This clonotype was seen repeatedly, ten times or more. CDR3 region: CASTQGQGSSYEQYF. In nucleotides, the CDR3 is TGTGCCAGCACCCAGGGGCAGGGGAGCTCCTACGAGCAGTACTTC. The V call is TRBV2, the J call TRBJ2-7, with D maybe TRBD1 (6 bases). The CDR3 has 15 amino acids. Trimming shortened V by 7 bases and J by 0 bases, and 16 bases separated the two germline ends. Per the germline V gene, CDR1 is SNHLY and CDR2 is FYNNEI.